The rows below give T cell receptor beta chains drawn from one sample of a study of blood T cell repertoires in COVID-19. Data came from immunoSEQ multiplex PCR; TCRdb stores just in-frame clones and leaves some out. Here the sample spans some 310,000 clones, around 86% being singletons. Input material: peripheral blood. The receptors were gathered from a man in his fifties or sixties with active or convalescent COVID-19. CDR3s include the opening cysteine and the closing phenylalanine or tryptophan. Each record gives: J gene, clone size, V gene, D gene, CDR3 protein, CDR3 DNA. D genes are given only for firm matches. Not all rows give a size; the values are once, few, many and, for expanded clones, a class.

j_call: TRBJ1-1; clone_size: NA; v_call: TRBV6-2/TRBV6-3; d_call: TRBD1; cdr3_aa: CASSYSGQAGTEAFF; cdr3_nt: TGTGCCAGCAGTTACTCGGGACAGGCGGGGACTGAAGCTTTCTTT
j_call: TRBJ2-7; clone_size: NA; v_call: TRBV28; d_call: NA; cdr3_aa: CASSLPTRSYEQYF; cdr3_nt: TGTGCCAGCAGTCTTCCGACTAGATCCTACGAGCAGTACTTC
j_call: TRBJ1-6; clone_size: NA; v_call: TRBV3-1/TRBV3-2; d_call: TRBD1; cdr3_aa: CASSHPGQLTISPLHF; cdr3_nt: TGTGCCAGCAGCCACCCGGGACAGTTAACCATTTCACCCCTCCACTTT
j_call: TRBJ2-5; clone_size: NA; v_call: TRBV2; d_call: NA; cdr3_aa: CASRGRLYQETQYF; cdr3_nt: TGTGCCAGCAGGGGGCGGCTGTACCAAGAGACCCAGTACTTC
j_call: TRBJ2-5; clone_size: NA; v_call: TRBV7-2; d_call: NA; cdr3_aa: CASRLRGTSETQYF; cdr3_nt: TGTGCCAGCAGGCTTAGAGGGACTTCAGAGACCCAGTACTTC
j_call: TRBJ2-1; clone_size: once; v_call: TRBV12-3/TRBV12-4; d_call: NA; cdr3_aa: CASSFGQYNEQFF; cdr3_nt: TGTGCCAGCAGTTTTGGGCAGTACAATGAGCAGTTCTTC
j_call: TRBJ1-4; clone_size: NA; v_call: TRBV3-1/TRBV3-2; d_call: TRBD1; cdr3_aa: CASSQEGTGKLFF; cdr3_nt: TGTGCCAGCAGCCAAGAAGGGACAGGGAAGCTGTTTTTT
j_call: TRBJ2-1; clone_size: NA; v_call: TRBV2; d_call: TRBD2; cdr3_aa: CASSPDSGEYNEQFF; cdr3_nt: TGTGCCAGCAGTCCTGATAGCGGGGAGTACAATGAGCAGTTCTTC
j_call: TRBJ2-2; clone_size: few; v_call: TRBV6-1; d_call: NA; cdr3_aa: CASSETAGWELFF; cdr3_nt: TGTGCCAGCAGTGAGACTGCCGGGTGGGAGCTGTTTTTT
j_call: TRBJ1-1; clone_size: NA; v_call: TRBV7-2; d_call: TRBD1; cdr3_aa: CASSFNRGRTEAFF; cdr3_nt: TGTGCCAGCAGCTTCAACAGGGGAAGGACTGAAGCTTTCTTT
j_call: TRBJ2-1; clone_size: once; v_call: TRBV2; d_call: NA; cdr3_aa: CASKRSEVGEQFF; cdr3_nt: TGTGCCAGCAAGAGGTCCGAGGTAGGCGAGCAGTTCTTC
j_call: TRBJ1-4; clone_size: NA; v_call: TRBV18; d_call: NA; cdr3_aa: CASSPTGSVNEKLFF; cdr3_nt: TGTGCCAGCTCACCTACCGGGAGCGTTAATGAAAAACTGTTTTTT
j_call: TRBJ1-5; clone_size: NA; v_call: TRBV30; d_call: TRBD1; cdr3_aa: CAWSAEGQGNQPQHF; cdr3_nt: TGTGCCTGGAGTGCCGAGGGACAGGGTAATCAGCCCCAGCATTTT
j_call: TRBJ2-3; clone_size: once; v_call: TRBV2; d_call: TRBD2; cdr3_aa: CASKRTSGSREGTDTQYF; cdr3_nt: TGTGCCAGCAAAAGGACTAGCGGATCCAGGGAGGGCACAGATACGCAGTATTTT
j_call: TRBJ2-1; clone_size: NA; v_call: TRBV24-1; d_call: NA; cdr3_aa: CATSEWRDKSEQFF; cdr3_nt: TGTGCCACCAGTGAGTGGCGGGATAAATCTGAGCAGTTCTTC
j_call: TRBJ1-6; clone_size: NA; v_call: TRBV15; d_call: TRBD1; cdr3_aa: CATSRQDRAWNSPLHF; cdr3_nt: TGTGCCACCAGCAGGCAAGACAGGGCGTGGAATTCACCCCTCCACTTT
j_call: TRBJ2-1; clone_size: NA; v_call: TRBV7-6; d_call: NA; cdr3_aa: CASSLARGVSGSVNEQFF; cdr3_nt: TGTGCCAGCAGCTTAGCCAGGGGTGTAAGTGGGAGTGTGAATGAGCAGTTCTTC
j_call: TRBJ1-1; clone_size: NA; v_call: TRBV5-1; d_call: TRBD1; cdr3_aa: CASSILGQIETEAFF; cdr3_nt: TGCGCCAGCAGCATCCTGGGACAGATCGAGACTGAAGCTTTCTTT
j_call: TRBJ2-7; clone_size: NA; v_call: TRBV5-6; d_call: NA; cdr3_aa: CASSLGGAGYEQYF; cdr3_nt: TGTGCCAGCAGCTTGGGAGGGGCGGGGTACGAGCAGTACTTC
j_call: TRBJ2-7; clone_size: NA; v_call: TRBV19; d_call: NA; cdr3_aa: CASRKTGGGEQYF; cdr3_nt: TGTGCCAGTAGAAAGACAGGTGGCGGCGAGCAGTACTTC
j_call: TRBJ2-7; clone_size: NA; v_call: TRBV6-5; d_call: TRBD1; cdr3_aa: CASSRTGTYEQYF; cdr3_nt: TGTGCCAGCTCGCGGACAGGGACCTACGAGCAGTACTTC
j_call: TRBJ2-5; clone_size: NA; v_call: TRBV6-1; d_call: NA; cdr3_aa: CASSEYSQETQYF; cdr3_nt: TGTGCCAGCAGTGAGTACTCGCAAGAGACCCAGTACTTC
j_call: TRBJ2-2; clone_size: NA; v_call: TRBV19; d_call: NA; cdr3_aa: CASSIHPSGELFF; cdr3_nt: TGTGCCAGTAGTATACATCCTAGCGGGGAGCTGTTTTTT
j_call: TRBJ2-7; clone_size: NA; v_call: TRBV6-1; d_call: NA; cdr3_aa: CASSEATNYEQYF; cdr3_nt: TGTGCCAGCAGTGAGGCCACTAACTACGAGCAGTACTTC
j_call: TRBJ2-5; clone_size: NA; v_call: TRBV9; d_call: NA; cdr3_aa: CASSVAPLVETQYF; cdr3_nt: TGTGCCAGCAGCGTAGCCCCCCTTGTTGAGACCCAGTACTTC
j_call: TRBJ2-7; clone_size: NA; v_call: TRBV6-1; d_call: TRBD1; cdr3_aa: CASHGQGNSYEQYF; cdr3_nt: TGTGCCAGTCACGGACAGGGAAACTCCTACGAGCAGTACTTC
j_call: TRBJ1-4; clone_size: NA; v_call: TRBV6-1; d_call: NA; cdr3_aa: CASSEQGTPNEKLFF; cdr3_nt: TGTGCCAGCAGTGAACAAGGGACACCCAATGAAAAACTGTTTTTT
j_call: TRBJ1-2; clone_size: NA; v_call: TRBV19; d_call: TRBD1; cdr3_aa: CATYRQGLLGGYTF; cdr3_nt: TGTGCCACCTATAGACAGGGCCTGTTGGGGGGCTACACCTTC
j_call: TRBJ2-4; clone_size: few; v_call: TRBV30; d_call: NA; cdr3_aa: CAWSVLGNIQYF; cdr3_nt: TGTGCCTGGAGTGTTCTAGGAAACATTCAGTACTTC
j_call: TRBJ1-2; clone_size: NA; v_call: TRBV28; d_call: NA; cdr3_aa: CASSSPGGYYGYTF; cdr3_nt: TGTGCCAGCAGTTCCCCCGGGGGATACTATGGCTACACCTTC
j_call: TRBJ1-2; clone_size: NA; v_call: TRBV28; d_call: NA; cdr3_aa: CASSLISRGERGGYTF; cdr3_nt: TGTGCCAGCAGTTTAATCTCTCGCGGCGAACGTGGTGGCTACACCTTC
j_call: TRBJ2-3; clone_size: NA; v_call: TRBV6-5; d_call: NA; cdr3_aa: CASSSGRGLTTDTQYF; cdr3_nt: TGTGCCAGCAGTTCAGGGCGGGGCCTCACCACAGATACGCAGTATTTT
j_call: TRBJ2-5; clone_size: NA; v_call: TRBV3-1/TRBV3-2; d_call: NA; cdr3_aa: CASSQAALGGETQYF; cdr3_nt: TGTGCCAGCAGCCAAGCCGCATTAGGGGGAGAGACCCAGTACTTC
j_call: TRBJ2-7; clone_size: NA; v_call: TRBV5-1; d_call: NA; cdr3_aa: CASSFSFIGGSYEQYF; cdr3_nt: TGCGCCAGCAGCTTTTCCTTTATAGGGGGCTCCTACGAGCAGTACTTC
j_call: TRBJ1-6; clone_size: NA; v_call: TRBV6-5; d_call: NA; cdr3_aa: CASTLRRDSSPLHF; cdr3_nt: TGTGCCAGCACTCTTAGGAGGGATTCTTCACCCCTCCACTTT
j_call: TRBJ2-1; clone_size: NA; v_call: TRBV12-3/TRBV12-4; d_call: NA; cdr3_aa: CASSVDSHNEQFF; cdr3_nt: TGTGCCAGCAGTGTCGACAGCCACAATGAGCAGTTCTTC
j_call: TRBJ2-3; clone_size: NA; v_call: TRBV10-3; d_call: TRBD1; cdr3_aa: CAIRSGQVIDTQYF; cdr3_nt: TGTGCCATCAGGTCGGGACAGGTCATAGATACGCAGTATTTT
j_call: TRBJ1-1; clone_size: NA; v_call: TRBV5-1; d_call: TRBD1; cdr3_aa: CASSWDSLNTEAFF; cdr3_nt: TGCGCCAGCAGCTGGGACAGCTTGAACACTGAAGCTTTCTTT
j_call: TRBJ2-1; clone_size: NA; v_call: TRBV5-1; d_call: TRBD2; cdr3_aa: CASSLASSGRTGYEQFF; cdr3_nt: TGCGCCAGCAGCTTGGCATCTAGCGGGAGGACAGGCTATGAGCAGTTCTTC
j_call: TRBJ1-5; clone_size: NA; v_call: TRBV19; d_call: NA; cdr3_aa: CASSSPGGGNQPQHF; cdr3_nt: TGTGCCAGTAGTAGCCCCGGGGGGGGCAATCAGCCCCAGCATTTT
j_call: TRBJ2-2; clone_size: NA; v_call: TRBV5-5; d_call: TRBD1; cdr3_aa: CASSLVSHTGGIRAGELFF; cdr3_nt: TGTGCCAGCAGCTTGGTATCACACACAGGGGGCATTCGCGCCGGGGAGCTGTTTTTT
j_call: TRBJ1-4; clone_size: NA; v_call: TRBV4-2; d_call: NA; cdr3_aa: CASSQDRPTGANEKLFF; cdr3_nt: TGTGCCAGCAGCCAAGATCGCCCCACGGGAGCTAATGAAAAACTGTTTTTT
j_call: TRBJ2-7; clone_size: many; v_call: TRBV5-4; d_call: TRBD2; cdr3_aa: CASSFTSGGNHYEQYF; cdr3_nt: TGTGCCAGCAGCTTTACTAGCGGGGGGAACCACTACGAGCAGTACTTC
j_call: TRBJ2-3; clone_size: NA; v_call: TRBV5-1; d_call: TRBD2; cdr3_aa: CASSTPILAGARESTDTQYF; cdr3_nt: TGCGCCAGCAGCACTCCAATACTAGCGGGGGCGAGGGAAAGCACAGATACGCAGTATTTT
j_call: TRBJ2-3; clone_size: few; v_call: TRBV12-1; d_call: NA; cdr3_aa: CASSYRDRGILSHTDTQYF; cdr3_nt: TGTGCCAGCAGCTACCGGGACAGGGGGATTCTTTCTCACACAGATACGCAGTATTTT
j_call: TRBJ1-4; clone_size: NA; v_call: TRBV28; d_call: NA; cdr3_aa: CASRPTGANEKLFF; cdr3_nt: TGTGCCAGCAGACCCACGGGGGCTAATGAAAAACTGTTTTTT
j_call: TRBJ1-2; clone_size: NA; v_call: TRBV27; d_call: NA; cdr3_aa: CASSLSRVGYGYTF; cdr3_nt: TGTGCCAGCAGTTTGAGCAGGGTTGGCTATGGCTACACCTTC